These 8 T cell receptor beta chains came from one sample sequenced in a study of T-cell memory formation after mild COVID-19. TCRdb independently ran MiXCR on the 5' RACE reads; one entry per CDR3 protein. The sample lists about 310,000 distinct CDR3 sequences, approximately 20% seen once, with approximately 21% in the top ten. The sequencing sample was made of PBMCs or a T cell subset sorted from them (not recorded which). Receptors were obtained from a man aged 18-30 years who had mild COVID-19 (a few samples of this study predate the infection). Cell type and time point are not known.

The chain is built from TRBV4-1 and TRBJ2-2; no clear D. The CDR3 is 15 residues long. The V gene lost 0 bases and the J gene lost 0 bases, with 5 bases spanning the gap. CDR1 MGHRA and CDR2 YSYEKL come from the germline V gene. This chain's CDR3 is CASSQEQTNTGELFF. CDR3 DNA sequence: TGCGCCAGCAGCCAAGAACAGACGAACACCGGGGAGCTGTTTTTT.

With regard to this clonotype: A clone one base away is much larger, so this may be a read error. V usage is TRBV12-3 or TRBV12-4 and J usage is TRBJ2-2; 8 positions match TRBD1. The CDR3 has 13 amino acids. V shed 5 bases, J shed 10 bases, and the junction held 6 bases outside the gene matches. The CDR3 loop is CASSLTGAVELFF. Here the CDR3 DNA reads TGTGCCAGCAGTCTGACAGGGGCCGTGGAGCTGTTTTTT.

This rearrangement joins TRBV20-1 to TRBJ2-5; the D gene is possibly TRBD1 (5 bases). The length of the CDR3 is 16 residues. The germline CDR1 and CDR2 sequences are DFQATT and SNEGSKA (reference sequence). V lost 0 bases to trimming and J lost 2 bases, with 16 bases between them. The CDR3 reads CSARDLMRGAQETQYF. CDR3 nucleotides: TGCAGTGCTAGAGATCTCATGCGTGGGGCGCAAGAGACCCAGTACTTC.

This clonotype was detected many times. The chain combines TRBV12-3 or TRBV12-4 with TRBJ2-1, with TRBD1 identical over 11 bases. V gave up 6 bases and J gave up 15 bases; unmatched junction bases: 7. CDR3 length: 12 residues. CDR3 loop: CASSTGQGAPFF. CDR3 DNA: TGTGCCAGCAGCACCGGACAGGGGGCTCCGTTCTTC.

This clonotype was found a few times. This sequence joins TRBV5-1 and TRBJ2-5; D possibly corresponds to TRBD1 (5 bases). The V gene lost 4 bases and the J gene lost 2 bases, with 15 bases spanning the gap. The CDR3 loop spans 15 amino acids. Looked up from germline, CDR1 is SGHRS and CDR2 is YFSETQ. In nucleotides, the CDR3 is TGCGCCAGCAGCGAACTGGGGCAGAGTCAAGAGACCCAGTACTTC. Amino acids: CASSELGQSQETQYF.

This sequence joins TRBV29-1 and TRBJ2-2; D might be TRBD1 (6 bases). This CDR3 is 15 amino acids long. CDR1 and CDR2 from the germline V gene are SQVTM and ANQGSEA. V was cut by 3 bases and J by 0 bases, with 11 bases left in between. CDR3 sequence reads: CSVETGTTNTGELFF. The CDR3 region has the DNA TGCAGCGTTGAGACCGGGACAACGAACACCGGGGAGCTGTTTTTT.

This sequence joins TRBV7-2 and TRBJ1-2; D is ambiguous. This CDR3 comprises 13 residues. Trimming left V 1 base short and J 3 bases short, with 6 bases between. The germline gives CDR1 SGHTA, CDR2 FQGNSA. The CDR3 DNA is TGTGCCAGCAGCTTAGAGCGGTACTATGGCTACACCTTC. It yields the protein CASSLERYYGYTF.

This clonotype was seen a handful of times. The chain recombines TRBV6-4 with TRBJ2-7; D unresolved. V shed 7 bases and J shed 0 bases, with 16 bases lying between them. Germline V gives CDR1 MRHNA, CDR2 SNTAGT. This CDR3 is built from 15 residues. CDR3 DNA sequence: TGTGCCAGCAACGAATCCGCTGGCAGCTCCTACGAGCAGTACTTC. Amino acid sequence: CASNESAGSSYEQYF.